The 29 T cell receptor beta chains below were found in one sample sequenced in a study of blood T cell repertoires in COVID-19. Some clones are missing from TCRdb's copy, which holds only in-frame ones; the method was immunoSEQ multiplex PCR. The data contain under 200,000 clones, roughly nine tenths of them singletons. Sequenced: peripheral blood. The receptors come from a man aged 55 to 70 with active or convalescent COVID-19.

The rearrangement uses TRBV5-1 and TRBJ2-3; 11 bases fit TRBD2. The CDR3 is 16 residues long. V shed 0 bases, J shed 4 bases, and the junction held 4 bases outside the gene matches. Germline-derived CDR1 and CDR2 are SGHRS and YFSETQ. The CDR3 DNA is TGCGCCAGCAGCTTGGCCGGACTAGCGGGTCCAGATACGCAGTATTTT. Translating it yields CASSLAGLAGPDTQYF.

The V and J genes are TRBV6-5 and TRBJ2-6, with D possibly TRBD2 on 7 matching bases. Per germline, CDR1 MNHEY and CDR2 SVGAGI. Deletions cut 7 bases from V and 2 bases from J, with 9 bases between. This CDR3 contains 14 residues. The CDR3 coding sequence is TGTGCCAGCATCGGGGGGCCTGGGGCCAACGTCCTGACTTTC. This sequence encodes CASIGGPGANVLTF.

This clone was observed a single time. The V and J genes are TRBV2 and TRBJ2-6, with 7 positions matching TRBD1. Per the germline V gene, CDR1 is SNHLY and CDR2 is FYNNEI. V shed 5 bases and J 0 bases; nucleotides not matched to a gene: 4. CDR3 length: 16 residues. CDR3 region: CASSYGDSSGANVLTF. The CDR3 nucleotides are TGTGCCAGCAGTTATGGGGACAGCTCTGGGGCCAACGTCCTGACTTTC.

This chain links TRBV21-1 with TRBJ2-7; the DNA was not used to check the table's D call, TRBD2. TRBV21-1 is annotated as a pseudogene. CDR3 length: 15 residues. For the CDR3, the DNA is TGTGCCAGCAGCAAAGCCCGCGGGGAGGAGTACGAGCAGTACTTC. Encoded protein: CASSKARGEEYEQYF.

This CDR3 reads CASSPQQTRGEQYF. Written as DNA, the CDR3 is TGTGCCAGCAGCCCCCAACAGACAAGGGGTGAGCAGTACTTC. This rearrangement joins TRBV11-2 to TRBJ2-7; a possible D gene is TRBD1 (5 bases). The CDR3 is made up of 14 amino acids. CDR1 is SGHAT, CDR2 FQNNGV, per germline. V was clipped by 5 bases and J by 7 bases, with 18 bases between them. Looking up the rest from reference TRBV11-2 and TRBJ2-7 gives the full variable domain: EAGVAQSPRYKIIEKRQSVAFWCNPISGHATLYWYQQILGQGPKLLIQFQNNGVVDDSQLPKDRFSAERLKGVDSTLKIQPAKLEDSAVYLCASSPQQTRGEQYFGPGTRLTVT.

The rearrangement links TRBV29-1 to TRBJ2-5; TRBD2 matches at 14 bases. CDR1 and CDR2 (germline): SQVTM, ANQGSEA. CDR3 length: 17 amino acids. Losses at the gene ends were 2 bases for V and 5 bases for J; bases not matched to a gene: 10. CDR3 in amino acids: CSVERLTSGGAEETQYF. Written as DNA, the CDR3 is TGCAGCGTTGAAAGGTTGACTAGCGGGGGGGCCGAGGAGACCCAGTACTTC. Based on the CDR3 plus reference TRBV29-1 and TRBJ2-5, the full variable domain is SAVISQKPSRDICQRGTSLTIQCQVDSQVTMMFWYRQQPGQSLTLIATANQGSEATYESGFVIDKFPISRPNLTFSTLTVSNMSPEDSSIYLCSVERLTSGGAEETQYFGPGTRLLVL.

The CDR3, as DNA: TGTGCCAGCAGCCACCGGGACAGGCCAGTTTATGGCTACACCTTC. Amino acids: CASSHRDRPVYGYTF. J is TRBJ1-2 and V is TRBV3-1 (or the pseudogene TRBV3-2); 8 nucleotides agree with TRBD1. The CDR3 covers 15 residues. Germline V gives CDR1 LGHDT, CDR2 YNNKEL (reference sequence). V trimming: 3 bases; J trimming: 5 bases; junction bases outside the gene matches: 8.

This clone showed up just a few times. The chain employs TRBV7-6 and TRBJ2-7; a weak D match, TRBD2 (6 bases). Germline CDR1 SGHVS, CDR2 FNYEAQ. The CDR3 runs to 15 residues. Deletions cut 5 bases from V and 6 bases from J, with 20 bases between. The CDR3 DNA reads TGTGCCAGCAGCCCACAAAGGGACTTCTCCGTCGAGCAGTACTTC. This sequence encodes CASSPQRDFSVEQYF.

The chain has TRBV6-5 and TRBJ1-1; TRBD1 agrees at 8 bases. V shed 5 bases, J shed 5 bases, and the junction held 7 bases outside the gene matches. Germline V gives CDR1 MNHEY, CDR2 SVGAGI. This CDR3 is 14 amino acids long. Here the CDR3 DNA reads TGTGCCAGCAGTACACAGGGGGTGGAAACTGAAGCTTTCTTT. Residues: CASSTQGVETEAFF.

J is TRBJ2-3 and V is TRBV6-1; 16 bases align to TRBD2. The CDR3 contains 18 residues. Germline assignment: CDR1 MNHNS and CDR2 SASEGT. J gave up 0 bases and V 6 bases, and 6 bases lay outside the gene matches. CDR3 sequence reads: CASSETGLAGGSTDTQYF. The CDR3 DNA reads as TGTGCCAGCAGCGAAACGGGACTAGCGGGGGGGAGCACAGATACGCAGTATTTT.

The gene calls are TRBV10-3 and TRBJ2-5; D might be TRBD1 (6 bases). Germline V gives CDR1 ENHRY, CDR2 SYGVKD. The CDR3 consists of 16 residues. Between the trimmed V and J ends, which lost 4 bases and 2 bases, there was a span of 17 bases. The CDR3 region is CAISGKRGQPQETQYF. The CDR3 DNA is TGTGCCATCAGTGGTAAGAGAGGACAGCCACAAGAGACCCAGTACTTC.

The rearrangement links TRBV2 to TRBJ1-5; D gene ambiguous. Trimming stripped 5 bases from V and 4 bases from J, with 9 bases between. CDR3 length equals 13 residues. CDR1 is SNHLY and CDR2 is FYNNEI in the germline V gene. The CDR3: CASSSERNQPQHF. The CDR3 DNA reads TGTGCCAGCAGTTCTGAGAGAAATCAGCCCCAGCATTTT.

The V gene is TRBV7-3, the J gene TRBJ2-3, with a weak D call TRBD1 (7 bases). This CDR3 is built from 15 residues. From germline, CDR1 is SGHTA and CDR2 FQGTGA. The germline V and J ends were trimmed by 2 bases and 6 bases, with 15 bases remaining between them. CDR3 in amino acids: CASSLSTGRSDTQYF. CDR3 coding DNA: TGTGCCAGCAGCTTATCGACAGGGAGGTCGGATACGCAGTATTTT.

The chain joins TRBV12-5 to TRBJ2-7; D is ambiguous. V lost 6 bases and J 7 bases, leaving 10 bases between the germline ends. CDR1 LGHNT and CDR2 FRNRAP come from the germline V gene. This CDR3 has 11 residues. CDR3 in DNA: TGTGCTAGTGGACAATCGAGGGAGCAGTACTTC. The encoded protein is CASGQSREQYF.

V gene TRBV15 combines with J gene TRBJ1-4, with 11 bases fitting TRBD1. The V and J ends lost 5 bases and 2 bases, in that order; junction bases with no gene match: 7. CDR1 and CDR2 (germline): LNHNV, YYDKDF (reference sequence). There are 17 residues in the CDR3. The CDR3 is CATSRGQGAKTNEKLFF. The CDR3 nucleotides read TGTGCCACCAGCCGAGGACAGGGGGCGAAGACTAATGAAAAACTGTTTTTT.

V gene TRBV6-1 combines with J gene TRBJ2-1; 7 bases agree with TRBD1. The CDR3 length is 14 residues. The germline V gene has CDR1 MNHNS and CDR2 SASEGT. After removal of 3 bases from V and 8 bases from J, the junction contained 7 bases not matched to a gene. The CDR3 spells CASSDNRGRDEQFF. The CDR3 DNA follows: TGTGCCAGCAGTGACAACAGGGGACGGGATGAGCAGTTCTTC.

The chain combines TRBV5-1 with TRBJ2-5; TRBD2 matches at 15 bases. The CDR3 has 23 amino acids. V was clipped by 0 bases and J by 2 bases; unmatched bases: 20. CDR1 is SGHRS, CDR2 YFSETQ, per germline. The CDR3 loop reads CASSLAGIRSGTSGGRRQETQYF. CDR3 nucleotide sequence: TGCGCCAGCAGCTTGGCCGGGATCCGATCCGGGACTAGCGGGGGGAGGAGACAAGAGACCCAGTACTTC.

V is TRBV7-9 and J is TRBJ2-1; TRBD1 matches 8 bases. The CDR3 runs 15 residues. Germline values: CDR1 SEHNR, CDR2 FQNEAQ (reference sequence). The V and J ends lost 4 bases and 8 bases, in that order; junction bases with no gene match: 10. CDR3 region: CASSSGGTGWDEQFF. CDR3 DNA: TGTGCCAGCAGCTCAGGGGGGACAGGATGGGATGAGCAGTTCTTC.

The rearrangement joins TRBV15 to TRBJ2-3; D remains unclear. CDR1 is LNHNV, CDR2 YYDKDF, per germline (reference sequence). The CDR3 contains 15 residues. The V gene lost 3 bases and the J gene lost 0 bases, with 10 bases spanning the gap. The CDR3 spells CATSSFYASTDTQYF. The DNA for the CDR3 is TGTGCCACCAGCAGTTTCTATGCTAGCACAGATACGCAGTATTTT. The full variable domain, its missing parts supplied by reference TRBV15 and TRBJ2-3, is DAMVIQNPRYQVTQFGKPVTLSCSQTLNHNVMYWYQQKSSQAPKLLFHYYDKDFNNEADTPDNFQSRRPNTSFCFLDIRSPGLGDTAMYLCATSSFYASTDTQYFGPGTRLTVL.

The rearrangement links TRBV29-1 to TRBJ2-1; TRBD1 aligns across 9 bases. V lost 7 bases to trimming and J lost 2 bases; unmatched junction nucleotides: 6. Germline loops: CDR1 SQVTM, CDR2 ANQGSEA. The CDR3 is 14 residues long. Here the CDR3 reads CSARTGEAYNEQFF. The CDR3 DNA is TGCAGCGCCCGGACAGGGGAGGCCTACAATGAGCAGTTCTTC.

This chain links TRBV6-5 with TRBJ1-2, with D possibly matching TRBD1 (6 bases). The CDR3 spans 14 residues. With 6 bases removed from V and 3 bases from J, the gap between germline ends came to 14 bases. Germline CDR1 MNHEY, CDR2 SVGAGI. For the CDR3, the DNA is TGTGCCAGCAGGACGTCAGGGGTCTACTATGGCTACACCTTC. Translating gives CASRTSGVYYGYTF.

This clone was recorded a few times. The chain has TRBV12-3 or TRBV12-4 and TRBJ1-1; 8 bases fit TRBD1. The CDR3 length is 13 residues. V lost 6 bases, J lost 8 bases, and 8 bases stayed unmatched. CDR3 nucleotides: TGTGCCAGCAGAGACAGGGGTTCCCTAGAAGCTTTCTTT. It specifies CASRDRGSLEAFF.

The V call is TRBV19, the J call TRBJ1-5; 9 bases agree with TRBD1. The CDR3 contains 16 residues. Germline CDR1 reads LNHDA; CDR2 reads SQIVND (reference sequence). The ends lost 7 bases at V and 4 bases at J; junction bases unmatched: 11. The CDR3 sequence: CASMRTGASRNQPQHF. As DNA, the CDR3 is TGTGCCAGTATGCGGACAGGGGCTTCCCGAAATCAGCCCCAGCATTTT.

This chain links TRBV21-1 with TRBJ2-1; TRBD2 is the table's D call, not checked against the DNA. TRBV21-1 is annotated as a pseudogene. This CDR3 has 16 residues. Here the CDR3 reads CASSAPSRGPDNEQFF. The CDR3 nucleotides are TGTGCCAGCAGCGCCCCCTCGCGGGGGCCAGACAATGAGCAGTTCTTC.

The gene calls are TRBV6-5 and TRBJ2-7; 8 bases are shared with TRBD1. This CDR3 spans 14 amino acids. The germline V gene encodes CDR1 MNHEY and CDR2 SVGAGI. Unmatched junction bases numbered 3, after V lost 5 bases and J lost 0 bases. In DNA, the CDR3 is TGTGCCAGCAGTACTACAGGGGGCTCCTACGAGCAGTACTTC. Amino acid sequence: CASSTTGGSYEQYF.

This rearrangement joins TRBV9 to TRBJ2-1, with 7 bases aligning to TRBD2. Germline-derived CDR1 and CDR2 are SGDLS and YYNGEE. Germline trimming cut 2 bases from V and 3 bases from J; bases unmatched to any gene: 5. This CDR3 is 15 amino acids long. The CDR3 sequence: CASSVTAGYYNEQFF. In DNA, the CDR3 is TGTGCCAGCAGCGTCACAGCGGGGTACTACAATGAGCAGTTCTTC.

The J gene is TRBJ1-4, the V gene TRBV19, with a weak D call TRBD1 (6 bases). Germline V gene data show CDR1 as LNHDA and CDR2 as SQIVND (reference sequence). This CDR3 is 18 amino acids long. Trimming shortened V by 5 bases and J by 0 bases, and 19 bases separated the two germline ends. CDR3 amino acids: CASSHSPGQSATNEKLFF. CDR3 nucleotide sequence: TGTGCCAGTAGTCACTCCCCCGGACAGAGTGCAACTAATGAAAAACTGTTTTTT.

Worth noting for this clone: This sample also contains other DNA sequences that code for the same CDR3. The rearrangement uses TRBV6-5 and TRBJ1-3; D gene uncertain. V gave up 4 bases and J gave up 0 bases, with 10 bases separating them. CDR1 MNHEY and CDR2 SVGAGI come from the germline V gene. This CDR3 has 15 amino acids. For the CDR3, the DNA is TGTGCCAGCAGTTCTGGACTTTACTCTGGAAACACCATATATTTT. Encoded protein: CASSSGLYSGNTIYF.

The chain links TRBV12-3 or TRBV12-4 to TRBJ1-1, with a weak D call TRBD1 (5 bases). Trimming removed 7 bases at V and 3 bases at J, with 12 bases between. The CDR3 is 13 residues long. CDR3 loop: CASKLGGDTEAFF. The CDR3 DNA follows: TGTGCCAGCAAGTTGGGGGGGGACACTGAAGCTTTCTTT.